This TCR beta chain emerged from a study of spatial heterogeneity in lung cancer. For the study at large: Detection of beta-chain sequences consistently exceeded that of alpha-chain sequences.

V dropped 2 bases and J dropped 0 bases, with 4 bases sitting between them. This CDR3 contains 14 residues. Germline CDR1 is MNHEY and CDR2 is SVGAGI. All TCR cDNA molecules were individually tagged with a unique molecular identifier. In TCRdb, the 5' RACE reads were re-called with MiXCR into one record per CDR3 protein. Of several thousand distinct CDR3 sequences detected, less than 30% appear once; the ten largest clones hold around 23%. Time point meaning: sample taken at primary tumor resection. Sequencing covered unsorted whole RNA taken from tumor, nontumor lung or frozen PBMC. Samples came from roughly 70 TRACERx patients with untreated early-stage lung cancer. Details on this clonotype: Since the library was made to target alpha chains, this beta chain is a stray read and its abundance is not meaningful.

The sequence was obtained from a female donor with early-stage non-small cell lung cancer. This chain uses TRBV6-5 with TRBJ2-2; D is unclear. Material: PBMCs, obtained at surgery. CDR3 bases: TGTGCCAGCAGTTACAAGGCGAACACCGGGGAGCTGTTTTTT. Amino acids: CASSYKANTGELFF.